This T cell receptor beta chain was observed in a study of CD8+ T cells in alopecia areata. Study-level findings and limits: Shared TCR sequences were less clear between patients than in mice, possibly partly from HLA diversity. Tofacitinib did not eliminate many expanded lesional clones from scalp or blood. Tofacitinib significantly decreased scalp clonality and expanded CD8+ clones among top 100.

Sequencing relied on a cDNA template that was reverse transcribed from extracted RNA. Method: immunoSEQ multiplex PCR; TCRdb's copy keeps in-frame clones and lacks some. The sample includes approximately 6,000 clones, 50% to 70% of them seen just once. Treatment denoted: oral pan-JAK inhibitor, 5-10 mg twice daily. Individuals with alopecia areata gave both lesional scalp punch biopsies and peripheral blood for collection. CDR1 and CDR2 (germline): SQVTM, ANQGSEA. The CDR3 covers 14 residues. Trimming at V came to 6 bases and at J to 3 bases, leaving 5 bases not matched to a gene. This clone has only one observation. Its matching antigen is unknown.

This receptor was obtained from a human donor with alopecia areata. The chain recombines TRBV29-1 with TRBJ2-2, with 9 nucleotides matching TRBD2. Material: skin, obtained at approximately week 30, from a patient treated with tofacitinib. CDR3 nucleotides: TGCAGCGTAGCGGGAGGCGACTACACCGGGGAGCTGTTTTTT. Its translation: CSVAGGDYTGELFF.